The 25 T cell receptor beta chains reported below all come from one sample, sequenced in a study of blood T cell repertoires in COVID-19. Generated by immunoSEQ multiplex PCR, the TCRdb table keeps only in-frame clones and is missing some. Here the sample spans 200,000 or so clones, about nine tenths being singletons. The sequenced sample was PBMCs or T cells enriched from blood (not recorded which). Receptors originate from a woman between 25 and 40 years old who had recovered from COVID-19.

In DNA, the CDR3 is TGTGCCAAGTGCCTAGCGCCTAGCACAGATACGCAGTATTTT. Translating gives CAKCLAPSTDTQYF. The chain joins TRBV9 to TRBJ2-3, with D maybe TRBD2 (6 bases). Germline V gene data show CDR1 as SGDLS and CDR2 as YYNGEE. The length of the CDR3 is 14 residues. Trimming removed 9 bases from V and 0 bases from J, with 14 bases in between.

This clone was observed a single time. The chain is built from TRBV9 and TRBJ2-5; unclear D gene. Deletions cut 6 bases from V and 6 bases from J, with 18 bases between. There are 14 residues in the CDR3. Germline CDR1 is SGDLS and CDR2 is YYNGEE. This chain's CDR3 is CASTRVLDGQTQYF. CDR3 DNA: TGTGCCAGCACTAGAGTCCTCGATGGCCAGACCCAGTACTTC.

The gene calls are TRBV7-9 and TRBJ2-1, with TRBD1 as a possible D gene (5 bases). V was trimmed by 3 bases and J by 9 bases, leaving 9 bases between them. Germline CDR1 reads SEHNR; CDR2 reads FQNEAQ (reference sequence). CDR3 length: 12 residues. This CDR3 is CASSFGQGEQFF. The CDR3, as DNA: TGTGCCAGCAGCTTTGGCCAGGGTGAGCAGTTCTTC.

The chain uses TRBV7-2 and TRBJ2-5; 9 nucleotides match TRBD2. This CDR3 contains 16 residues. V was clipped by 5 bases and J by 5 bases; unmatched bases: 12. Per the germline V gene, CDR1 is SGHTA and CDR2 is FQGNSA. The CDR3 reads CASSPRLAGIPETQYF. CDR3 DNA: TGTGCCAGCAGCCCCCGGCTAGCGGGGATCCCGGAGACCCAGTACTTC.

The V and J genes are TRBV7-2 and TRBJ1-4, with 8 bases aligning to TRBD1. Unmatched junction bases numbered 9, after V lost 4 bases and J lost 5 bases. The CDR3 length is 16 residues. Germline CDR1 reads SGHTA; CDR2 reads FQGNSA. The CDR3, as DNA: TGTGCCAGCAGCTCCGGTCCCAGGGGGCGCAATGAAAAACTGTTTTTT. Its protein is CASSSGPRGRNEKLFF.

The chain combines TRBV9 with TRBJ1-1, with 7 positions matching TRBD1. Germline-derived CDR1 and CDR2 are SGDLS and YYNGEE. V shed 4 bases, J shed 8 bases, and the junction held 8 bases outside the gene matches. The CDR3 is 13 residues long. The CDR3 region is CASSTGQFREAFF. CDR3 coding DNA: TGTGCCAGCAGCACGGGACAGTTTCGCGAAGCTTTCTTT.

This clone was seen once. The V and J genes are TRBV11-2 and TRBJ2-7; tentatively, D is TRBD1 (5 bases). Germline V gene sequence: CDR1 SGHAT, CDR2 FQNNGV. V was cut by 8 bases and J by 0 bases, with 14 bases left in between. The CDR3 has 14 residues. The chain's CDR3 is CASLRKGSSYEQYF. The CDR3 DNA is TGTGCCAGCTTAAGGAAGGGGTCCTCCTACGAGCAGTACTTC. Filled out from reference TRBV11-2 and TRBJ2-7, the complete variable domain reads EAGVAQSPRYKIIEKRQSVAFWCNPISGHATLYWYQQILGQGPKLLIQFQNNGVVDDSQLPKDRFSAERLKGVDSTLKIQPAKLEDSAVYLCASLRKGSSYEQYFGPGTRLTVT.

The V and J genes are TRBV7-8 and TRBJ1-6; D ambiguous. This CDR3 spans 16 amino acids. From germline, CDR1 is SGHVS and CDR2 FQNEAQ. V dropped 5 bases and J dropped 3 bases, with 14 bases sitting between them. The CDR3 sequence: CASSTPGISYNSPLHF. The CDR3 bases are TGTGCCAGCAGCACGCCCGGGATTAGCTATAATTCACCCCTCCACTTT.

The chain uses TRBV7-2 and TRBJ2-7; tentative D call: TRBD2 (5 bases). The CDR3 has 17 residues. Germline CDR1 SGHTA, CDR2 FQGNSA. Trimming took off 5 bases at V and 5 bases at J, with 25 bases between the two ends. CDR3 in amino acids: CASSPRGTKLYGHEQYF. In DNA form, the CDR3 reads TGTGCCAGCAGCCCCCGGGGTACAAAGCTGTATGGGCACGAGCAGTACTTC.

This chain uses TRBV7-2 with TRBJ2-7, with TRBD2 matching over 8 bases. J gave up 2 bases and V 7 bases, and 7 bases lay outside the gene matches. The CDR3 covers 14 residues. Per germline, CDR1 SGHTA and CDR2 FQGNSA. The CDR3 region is CASTSRGLAYEQYF. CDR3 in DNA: TGTGCCAGCACCTCCCGGGGACTAGCCTACGAGCAGTACTTC.

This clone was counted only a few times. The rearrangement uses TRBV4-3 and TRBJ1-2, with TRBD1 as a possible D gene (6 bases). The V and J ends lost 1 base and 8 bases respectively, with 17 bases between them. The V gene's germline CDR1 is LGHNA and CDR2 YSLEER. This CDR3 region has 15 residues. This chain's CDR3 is CASSQALAGDLGYTF. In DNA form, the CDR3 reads TGCGCCAGCAGCCAAGCTCTCGCAGGGGATTTAGGCTACACCTTC.

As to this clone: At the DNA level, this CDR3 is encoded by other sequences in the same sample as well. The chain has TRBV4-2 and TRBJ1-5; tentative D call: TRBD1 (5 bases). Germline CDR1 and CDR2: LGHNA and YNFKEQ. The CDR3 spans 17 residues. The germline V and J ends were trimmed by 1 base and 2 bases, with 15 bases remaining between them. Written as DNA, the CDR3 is TGTGCCAGCAGCCAAGGCCGTGGCGGGGGAGGCAATCAGCCCCAGCATTTT. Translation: CASSQGRGGGGNQPQHF.

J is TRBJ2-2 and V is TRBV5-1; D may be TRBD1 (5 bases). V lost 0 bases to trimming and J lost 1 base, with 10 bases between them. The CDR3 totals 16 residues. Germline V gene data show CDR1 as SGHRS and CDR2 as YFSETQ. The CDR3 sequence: CASSLAGTGNTGELFF. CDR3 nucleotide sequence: TGCGCCAGCAGCTTGGCCGGTACAGGGAACACCGGGGAGCTGTTTTTT.

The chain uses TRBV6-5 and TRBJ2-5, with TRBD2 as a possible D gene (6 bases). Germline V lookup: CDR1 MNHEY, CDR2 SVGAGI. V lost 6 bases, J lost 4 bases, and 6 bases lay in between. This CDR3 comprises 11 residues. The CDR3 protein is CASRRGETQYF. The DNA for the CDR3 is TGTGCCAGCAGGCGGGGAGAGACCCAGTACTTC.

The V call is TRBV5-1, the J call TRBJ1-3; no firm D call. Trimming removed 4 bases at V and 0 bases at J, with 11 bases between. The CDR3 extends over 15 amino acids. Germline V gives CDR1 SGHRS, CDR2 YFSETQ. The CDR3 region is CASSQQTSSGNTIYF. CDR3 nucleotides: TGCGCCAGCAGCCAACAGACAAGCTCTGGAAACACCATATATTTT.

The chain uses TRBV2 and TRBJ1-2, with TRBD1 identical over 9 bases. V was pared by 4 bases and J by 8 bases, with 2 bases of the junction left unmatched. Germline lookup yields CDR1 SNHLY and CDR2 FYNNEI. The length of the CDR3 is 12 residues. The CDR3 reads CASSGDRDGYTF. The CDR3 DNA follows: TGTGCCAGCAGTGGGGACAGGGACGGCTACACCTTC.

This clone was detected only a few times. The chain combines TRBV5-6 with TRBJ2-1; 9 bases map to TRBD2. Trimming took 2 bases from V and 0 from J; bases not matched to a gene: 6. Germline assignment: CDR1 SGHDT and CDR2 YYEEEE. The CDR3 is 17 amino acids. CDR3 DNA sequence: TGTGCCAGCAGCTTCAGCGGGGGGCAGAGCTCCTACAATGAGCAGTTCTTC. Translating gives CASSFSGGQSSYNEQFF.

The CDR3: CASSEPAGGLVEQFF. The CDR3, as DNA: TGTGCCAGCAGTGAGCCAGCGGGGGGGCTCGTTGAGCAGTTCTTC. This chain connects TRBV6-2 or TRBV6-3 to TRBJ2-1; 10 bases agree with TRBD2. The CDR3 covers 15 residues. The V gene's germline CDR1 is MNHEY and CDR2 SVGEGT. V lost 5 bases and J lost 9; bases outside the gene matches: 10.

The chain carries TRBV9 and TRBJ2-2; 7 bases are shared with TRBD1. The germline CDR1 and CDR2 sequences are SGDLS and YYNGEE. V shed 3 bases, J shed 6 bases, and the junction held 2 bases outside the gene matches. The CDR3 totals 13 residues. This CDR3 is CASSGQGAGELFF. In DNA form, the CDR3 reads TGTGCCAGCAGCGGACAGGGAGCCGGGGAGCTGTTTTTT.

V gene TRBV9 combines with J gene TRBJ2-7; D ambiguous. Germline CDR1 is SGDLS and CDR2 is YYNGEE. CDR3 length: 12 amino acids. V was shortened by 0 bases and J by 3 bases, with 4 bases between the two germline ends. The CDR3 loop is CASSVGDYEQYF. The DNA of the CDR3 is TGTGCCAGCAGCGTAGGAGACTACGAGCAGTACTTC.

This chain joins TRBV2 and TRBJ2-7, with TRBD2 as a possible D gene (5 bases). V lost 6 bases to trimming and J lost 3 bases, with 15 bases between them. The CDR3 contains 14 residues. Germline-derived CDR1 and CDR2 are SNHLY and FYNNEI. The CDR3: CASSATSLYYEQYF. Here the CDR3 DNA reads TGTGCCAGCAGCGCCACTAGTTTGTACTACGAGCAGTACTTC.

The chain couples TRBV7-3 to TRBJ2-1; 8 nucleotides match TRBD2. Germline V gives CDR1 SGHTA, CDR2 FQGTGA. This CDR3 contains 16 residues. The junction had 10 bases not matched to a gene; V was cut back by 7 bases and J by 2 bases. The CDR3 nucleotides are TGTGCCAGCACCCAAGACGGGGGGGCCGCCTACAATGAGCAGTTCTTC. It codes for CASTQDGGAAYNEQFF.

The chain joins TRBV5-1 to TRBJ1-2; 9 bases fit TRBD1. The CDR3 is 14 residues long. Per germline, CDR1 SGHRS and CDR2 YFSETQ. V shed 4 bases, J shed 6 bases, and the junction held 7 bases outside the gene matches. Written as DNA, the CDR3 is TGCGCCAGCAGCATGACGGGACAGGGTGATGGCTACACCTTC. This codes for CASSMTGQGDGYTF. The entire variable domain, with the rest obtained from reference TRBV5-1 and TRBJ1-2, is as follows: KAGVTQTPRYLIKTRGQQVTLSCSPISGHRSVSWYQQTPGQGLQFLFEYFSETQRNKGNFPGRFSGRQFSNSRSEMNVSTLELGDSALYLCASSMTGQGDGYTFGSGTRLTVV.

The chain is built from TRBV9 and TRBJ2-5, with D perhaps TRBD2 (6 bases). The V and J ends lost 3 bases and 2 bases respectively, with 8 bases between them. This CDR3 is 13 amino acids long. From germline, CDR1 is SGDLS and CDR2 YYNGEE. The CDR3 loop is CASSGGDQETQYF. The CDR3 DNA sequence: TGTGCCAGCAGCGGCGGGGATCAAGAGACCCAGTACTTC.

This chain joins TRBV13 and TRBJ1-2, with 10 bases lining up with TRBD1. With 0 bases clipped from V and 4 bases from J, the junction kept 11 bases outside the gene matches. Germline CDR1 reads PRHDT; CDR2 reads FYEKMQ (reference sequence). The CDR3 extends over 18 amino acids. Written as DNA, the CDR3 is TGTGCCAGCAGCTTAGGTGTGGACAGGGGGTGGGGACCCTATGGCTACACCTTC. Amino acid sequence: CASSLGVDRGWGPYGYTF.